The sequence of this TCR beta chain was determined in a study of blood T cell repertoires in COVID-19. Study as a whole: Sites across the United States, Italy and Spain contributed samples from acute and convalescent COVID-19. PBMCs, B-cell-depleted T cells, or T cells were the source of the cDNA or gDNA that made up the material.

Original processing notes: Quantification of nucleated cells was approximated via reference gene primer amplification. Some clones are missing from TCRdb's copy, which holds only in-frame ones; the method was immunoSEQ multiplex PCR. The D gene and trimming were derived from the DNA, and the V and J assignments and clone size from that table. The data contain fewer than 250,000 clones, more than 85% of them singletons. CDR1 is LNHDA and CDR2 is SQIVND in the germline V gene (reference sequence). V trimming: 5 bases; J trimming: 1 base; junction bases outside the gene matches: 8. The CDR3 length is 17 residues.

The chain links TRBV19 to TRBJ2-6, with TRBD1 matching over 7 bases. Sequenced input: peripheral blood. The clonotype originates from a man aged 25-45 years with acute or convalescent COVID-19. CDR3 region: CASSPGPTGSGANVLTF. The CDR3 nucleotides are TGTGCCAGTAGTCCGGGCCCGACAGGGTCTGGGGCCAACGTCCTGACTTTC. Drawing the rest from reference TRBV19 and TRBJ2-6, the complete variable domain is DGGITQSPKYLFRKEGQNVTLSCEQNLNHDAMYWYRQDPGQGLRLIYYSQIVNDFQKGDIAEGYSVSREKKESFPLTVTSAQKNPTAFYLCASSPGPTGSGANVLTFGAGSRLTVL.